A single sample gave rise to the 11 T cell receptor beta chains below, sequenced in a study of blood T cell repertoires in COVID-19. TCRdb keeps only in-frame clones here, not all; method: immunoSEQ multiplex PCR. The data show roughly 120,000 clones, 75% to 90% seen once. Input material: peripheral blood. These receptors all stem from a woman aged 70-85 years with acute or convalescent COVID-19.

The gene calls are TRBV19 and TRBJ2-5, with a tentative D call TRBD2 (5 bases). The CDR3 spans 14 residues. Trimming took 8 bases from V and 5 from J, leaving 18 bases between them. Germline V CDR1 and CDR2: LNHDA, SQIVND (reference sequence). CDR3 in amino acids: CASHHARDRETQYF. CDR3 DNA sequence: TGTGCCAGTCATCACGCTCGGGATCGGGAGACCCAGTACTTC. The full variable domain, its missing parts supplied by reference TRBV19 and TRBJ2-5, is DGGITQSPKYLFRKEGQNVTLSCEQNLNHDAMYWYRQDPGQGLRLIYYSQIVNDFQKGDIAEGYSVSREKKESFPLTVTSAQKNPTAFYLCASHHARDRETQYFGPGTRLLVL.

This sequence joins TRBV6-5 and TRBJ2-3; D remains ambiguous. V lost 7 bases and J 6 bases, leaving 11 bases between the germline ends. The CDR3 runs to 12 residues. The germline V gene has CDR1 MNHEY and CDR2 SVGAGI. The CDR3 coding sequence is TGTGCCAGCACCCTCCTTCCTGATACGCAGTATTTT. Translated: CASTLLPDTQYF.

The chain is built from TRBV6-5 and TRBJ2-7; TRBD1 matches 12 bases. V gave up 5 bases and J gave up 5 bases; unmatched junction bases: 7. This CDR3 is built from 15 residues. Germline V lookup: CDR1 MNHEY, CDR2 SVGAGI. CDR3: CASSTGQGAGNEQYF. The CDR3 DNA is TGTGCCAGCAGTACGGGACAGGGGGCAGGCAACGAGCAGTACTTC.

The chain combines TRBV9 with TRBJ2-1; 8 bases are a match to TRBD2. With V trimmed by 6 bases and J by 2 bases, 10 bases remained unmatched. Per germline, CDR1 SGDLS and CDR2 YYNGEE. There are 16 residues in the CDR3. This CDR3 is CASTVTGGSTYNEQFF. The CDR3 DNA reads as TGTGCCAGCACCGTTACGGGGGGGTCGACCTACAATGAGCAGTTCTTC.

This clone was picked up a small number of times. The chain links TRBV29-1 to TRBJ2-1, with TRBD2 matching 8 bases. The CDR3 spans 16 residues. Germline CDR1 SQVTM, CDR2 ANQGSEA. V trimming: 6 bases; J trimming: 3 bases; junction bases outside the gene matches: 13. CDR3 DNA sequence: TGCAGCGTCGTACCCACCGGGACTAGGGTCTACAATGAGCAGTTCTTC. This encodes CSVVPTGTRVYNEQFF.

This clone was found a few times. The chain employs TRBV20-1 and TRBJ1-2; D call uncertain. The CDR3 is 11 residues long. The germline V and J ends were trimmed by 2 bases and 8 bases, with 9 bases remaining between them. Germline V gene lookup returns CDR1 DFQATT and CDR2 SNEGSKA (reference sequence). Here the CDR3 DNA reads TGCAGTGCTAGATGGCAGTCGGGCTACACCTTC. Translated: CSARWQSGYTF.

This clone was found a few times. This chain joins TRBV6-1 and TRBJ1-6; 9 bases match TRBD1. Losses at the gene ends were 3 bases for V and 9 bases for J; bases not matched to a gene: 6. The CDR3 totals 15 residues. Germline V lookup: CDR1 MNHNS, CDR2 SASEGT. DNA for the CDR3: TGTGCCAGCAGTGAGATGGGGACAGGGACTTCACCCCTCCACTTT. Protein sequence: CASSEMGTGTSPLHF.

The V and J genes are TRBV18 and TRBJ2-2, with D tentatively TRBD2 (6 bases). This CDR3 contains 14 residues. The germline V gene encodes CDR1 KGHSH and CDR2 LQKENI. Trimming removed 6 bases from V and 3 bases from J, with 11 bases in between. For the CDR3, the DNA is TGTGCCAGCTCGAGGTCGGGAGACACCGGGGAGCTGTTTTTT. Its translation is CASSRSGDTGELFF.

Only a few counts were recorded for this clone. This chain connects TRBV5-1 to TRBJ2-2; 7 positions match TRBD2. CDR3 length: 17 amino acids. Germline lookup yields CDR1 SGHRS and CDR2 YFSETQ. The trim removed 1 base at V and 0 bases at J, leaving 6 bases unmatched. CDR3 coding DNA: TGCGCCAGCAGCTTGCAGCCCGGGACTACGAACACCGGGGAGCTGTTTTTT. Amino acids: CASSLQPGTTNTGELFF.

This sequence joins TRBV3-1 (or the pseudogene TRBV3-2) and TRBJ1-6; the D gene is possibly TRBD1 (6 bases). The CDR3 runs 16 residues. Trimming left V 4 bases short and J 6 bases short, with 16 bases between. The germline gives CDR1 LGHDT, CDR2 YNNKEL (reference sequence). Here the CDR3 DNA reads TGTGCCAGCAGCCCTCGACGACAGGAACGTAATTCACCCCTCCACTTT. Amino acid sequence: CASSPRRQERNSPLHF.

This chain uses TRBV5-1 with TRBJ1-1, with D perhaps matching TRBD1 (6 bases). The germline CDR1 and CDR2 sequences are SGHRS and YFSETQ. This CDR3 comprises 12 residues. Trimming stripped 3 bases from V and 6 bases from J, with 9 bases between. The DNA for the CDR3 is TGCGCCAGCAGCTCTACAGGGCCTGAAGCTTTCTTT. It specifies CASSSTGPEAFF.